The 6 T cell receptor beta chains given below trace back to one sample, sequenced in a study of tumor and adjacent non-tumor tissue in lung cancer. This sample's RNA came from whole unsorted tissue. The normal lung tissue was taken more than 3 cm from the tumor edge. The library came from three nested PCR rounds adapted from ARM-PCR protocols. TCRdb re-called the multiplex PCR reads with MiXCR, one entry per CDR3 protein. Here the sample spans 70,000 to 90,000 distinct CDR3 sequences, roughly 80% being singletons. The sample was distant non-tumor lung tissue. Receptor source: a man in his 60s with non-small cell lung cancer.

Details on this clonotype: A much larger clone is a single base away; this may be a read error. The gene calls are TRBV6-1 and TRBJ2-7; D gene unclear. CDR3 size: 11 residues. Germline CDR1 MNHNS, CDR2 SASEGT. The V end was cut by 5 bases, the J end by 4 bases, with 6 bases between. The CDR3 DNA sequence: TGTGCCAGCAGTTTCCCATACGAGCAGTACTTC. This encodes CASSFPYEQYF.

This clonotype was detected only once. A much larger clone lies one base from this, so it may be a read error. This rearrangement joins TRBV20-1 to TRBJ1-5; a possible D gene is TRBD1 (6 bases). V lost 7 bases and J 7 bases, leaving 17 bases between the germline ends. The germline V gene encodes CDR1 DFQATT and CDR2 SNEGSKA (reference sequence). The CDR3 totals 13 residues. CDR3: CSVPQGPGQPQHF. CDR3 coding DNA: TGCAGTGTCCCTCAGGGGCCCGGACAGCCCCAGCATTTT.

This clonotype has ten or more counts. This sequence joins TRBV5-1 and TRBJ2-3; D gene unclear. Germline CDR1 SGHRS, CDR2 YFSETQ. The CDR3 extends over 15 amino acids. With 1 base removed from V and 0 bases from J, the gap between germline ends came to 9 bases. CDR3 sequence: CASSLTHSSTDTQYF. CDR3 nucleotide sequence: TGCGCCAGCAGCTTGACGCACTCTAGCACAGATACGCAGTATTTT. The entire variable domain, with the rest obtained from reference TRBV5-1 and TRBJ2-3, is as follows: KAGVTQTPRYLIKTRGQQVTLSCSPISGHRSVSWYQQTPGQGLQFLFEYFSETQRNKGNFPGRFSGRQFSNSRSEMNVSTLELGDSALYLCASSLTHSSTDTQYFGPGTRLTVL.

This clonotype was recorded only once. The junction and the germline gene differ at one end; a read error may be behind it. The gene calls are TRBV6-5 and TRBJ2-5; perhaps TRBD1 as D (5 bases). Per the germline V gene, CDR1 is MNHEY and CDR2 is SVGAGI. This CDR3 is built from 13 residues. The CDR3 spells CAISYQGGETQYF. In nucleotides, the CDR3 is TGCGCTATCAGTTACCAGGGTGGAGAGACCCAGTACTTC.

Worth noting for this clonotype: Since a much larger clone is just one base distant, this may be a read error. This rearrangement joins TRBV20-1 to TRBJ1-5; D might be TRBD1 (6 bases). Per the germline V gene, CDR1 is DFQATT and CDR2 is SNEGSKA (reference sequence). V was pared by 6 bases and J by 11 bases, with 20 bases between. The CDR3 consists of 13 residues. The CDR3 sequence is CSAPQGPGQSQHF. CDR3 in DNA: TGCAGTGCCCCTCAGGGGCCCGGACAGTCCCAGCATTTT.

This clonotype was found once. V is TRBV11-1 and J is TRBJ2-1, with D perhaps matching TRBD2 (5 bases). The CDR3 loop spans 14 amino acids. Germline CDR1 reads SGHAT; CDR2 reads FQDESV (reference sequence). V was clipped by 3 bases and J by 9 bases, with 15 bases between them. CDR3 in amino acids: CASSLSGSTIEQFF. As DNA, the CDR3 is TGTGCCAGCAGCTTGAGCGGCAGTACCATTGAGCAGTTCTTC. Combining the CDR3 with reference TRBV11-1 and TRBJ2-1 gives the whole variable domain EAEVAQSPRYKITEKSQAVAFWCDPISGHATLYWYRQILGQGPELLVQFQDESVVDDSQLPKDRFSAERLKGVDSTLKIQPAELGDSAMYLCASSLSGSTIEQFFGPGTRLTVL.